This T cell receptor beta chain is from a study of blood T cells in healthy people across ages. Study context: About one barcoded TCR beta cDNA was captured per two T cells. Study conclusions and caveats: PBMCs went unsorted, and a conclusive naive versus antigen-experienced comparison was therefore prevented. Any changes in expanded clonotypes were possibly confounded, as donor CMV status remained unknown.

PCR was performed a second time for about 7 to 12 cycles using a sample-barcoded 5' primer and a J-beta primer mix. Each CDR3 protein is one row after TCRdb ran MiXCR on the 5' RACE reads. This table holds 850,000 to 1,000,000 distinct CDR3 sequences, approximately 50% found once. Germline V gives CDR1 ENHRY, CDR2 SYGVKD. This CDR3 is 16 amino acids long. Trimming removed 0 bases from V and 6 bases from J, with 16 bases in between. This clonotype was picked up many times. Its antigen remains unidentified. The receptor comes from a woman aged 60-75 years in good health. The sample taken for sequencing was blood. This sequence joins TRBV10-3 and TRBJ2-3; D is perhaps TRBD2 (6 bases). CDR3 loop: CAISESNSGGMDTQYF. The CDR3 DNA sequence: TGTGCCATCAGTGAGTCGAATAGCGGAGGGATGGATACGCAGTATTTT.